This TCR beta chain was captured by sequencing in a study of response to subunit inactivated influenza vaccine. TCRdb re-analysed the RT-PCR reads in MiXCR, keeping a single row per CDR3 protein. The sample includes around 790,000 distinct CDR3 sequences, 21% seen only once; the top ten take roughly 10%. On this clonotype: Its antigen is not identified.

Study observations and caveats: With each seasonal influenza vaccination, the authors suggested, few new T cells are recruited.

Germline lookup yields CDR1 SGHTA and CDR2 FQGNSA. V lost 2 bases, J lost 3 bases, and 5 bases stayed unmatched. CDR3 length: 15 residues. The input for sequencing was PBMCs from blood, taken 4 to 6 days after vaccination. The chain combines TRBV7-2 with TRBJ1-2; 8 nucleotides align to TRBD1. The clonotype comes from a man aged 50 to 59 who received an inactivated influenza vaccine. The CDR3 DNA follows: TGTGCCAGCAGCTTAACCCCGACAGGGGACTATGGCTACACCTTC. Translated, it gives CASSLTPTGDYGYTF.